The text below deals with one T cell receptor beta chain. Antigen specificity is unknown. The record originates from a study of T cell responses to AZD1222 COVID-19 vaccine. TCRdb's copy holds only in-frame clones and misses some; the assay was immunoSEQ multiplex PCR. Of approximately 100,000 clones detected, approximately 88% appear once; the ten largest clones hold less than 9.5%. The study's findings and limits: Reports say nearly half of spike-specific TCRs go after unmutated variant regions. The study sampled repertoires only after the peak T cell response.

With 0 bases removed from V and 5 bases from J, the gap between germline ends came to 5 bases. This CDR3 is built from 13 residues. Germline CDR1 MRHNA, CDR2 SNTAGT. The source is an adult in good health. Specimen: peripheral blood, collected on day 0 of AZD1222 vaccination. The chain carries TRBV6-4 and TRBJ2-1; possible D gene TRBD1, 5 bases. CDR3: CASSDSDNNEQFF. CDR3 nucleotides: TGTGCCAGCAGTGACTCGGACAACAATGAGCAGTTCTTC.